Listed here are 28 T cell receptor beta chains from one sample, sequenced in a study of T cell changes during pregnancy in multiple sclerosis (dated 2019 in TCRdb). Library method: the immunoSEQ multiplex PCR assay. TCRdb's version of the immuneACCESS table is confined to in-frame rearrangements and falls short of the full clone set. An unresolved V gene accounts for under half of the shortfall where checked; the remainder is of unknown origin. The sample table records roughly 90,000 clones; approximately 92% of these occur just once. Clones ranked in the top ten supply around 4.5% of the sample. Sample: peripheral blood, taken in the first trimester of pregnancy. Receptors were obtained from a female donor with multiple sclerosis, enrolled in a pregnancy study.

The genes are TRBV19 and TRBJ1-5; a weak D match, TRBD1 (5 bases). The germline CDR1 and CDR2 sequences are LNHDA and SQIVND (reference sequence). The CDR3 has 13 residues. V lost 6 bases and J lost 1, with 7 bases in between. The CDR3 loop is CASSQGSNQPQHF. The DNA of the CDR3 is TGTGCCAGTAGCCAGGGAAGCAATCAGCCCCAGCATTTT.

The chain links TRBV7-9 to TRBJ2-3; a weak D match, TRBD1 (5 bases). The V end lost 5 bases, the J end lost 5 bases, and 8 bases lay between the germline ends. The germline V gene has CDR1 SEHNR and CDR2 FQNEAQ (reference sequence). This CDR3 spans 12 amino acids. The CDR3 DNA is TGTGCCAGCAGCCGCCAGGGAGATACGCAGTATTTT. Protein: CASSRQGDTQYF. The full variable domain, rest sourced from reference TRBV7-9 and TRBJ2-3, is DTGVSQNPRHKITKRGQNVTFRCDPISEHNRLYWYRQTLGQGPEFLTYFQNEAQLEKSRLLSDRFSAERPKGSFSTLEIQRTEQGDSAMYLCASSRQGDTQYFGPGTRLTVL.

The chain carries TRBV6-1 and TRBJ1-5; D is ambiguous. CDR3 size: 15 residues. Between the trimmed V and J ends, which lost 5 bases and 6 bases, there was a span of 17 bases. Germline-derived CDR1 and CDR2 are MNHNS and SASEGT. The CDR3 nucleotides are TGTGCCAGCAGTCTCTCTTTTGGGTCGGGTCAGCCCCAGCATTTT. Its protein is CASSLSFGSGQPQHF.

The chain is built from TRBV30 and TRBJ2-3; TRBD2 matches 7 bases. The CDR3 contains 15 residues. Germline values: CDR1 GTSNPN, CDR2 SVGIG (reference sequence). With 3 bases clipped from V and 4 bases from J, the junction kept 10 bases outside the gene matches. CDR3: CAWSLAARFADTQYF. CDR3 nucleotides: TGTGCCTGGAGCCTAGCGGCTCGGTTCGCAGATACGCAGTATTTT.

The chain combines TRBV6-6 with TRBJ1-2; no clear D gene. Trimming removed 6 bases from V and 7 bases from J, with 6 bases in between. The CDR3 spans 10 residues. Germline V gene lookup returns CDR1 MNHNY and CDR2 SVGAGI (reference sequence). CDR3 nucleotide sequence: TGTGCCAGCAGGGAGGGTGGCTACACCTTC. This translates into CASREGGYTF.

The V and J genes are TRBV9 and TRBJ2-5; perhaps TRBD2 as D (7 bases). Germline V gene lookup returns CDR1 SGDLS and CDR2 YYNGEE. This CDR3 region has 18 residues. Deletions cut 3 bases from V and 0 bases from J, with 21 bases between. CDR3 sequence reads: CASSAGVTGGEYQETQYF. CDR3 sequence (DNA): TGTGCCAGCAGCGCGGGGGTAACGGGGGGCGAGTACCAAGAGACCCAGTACTTC.

The rearrangement links TRBV4-1 to TRBJ2-4; tentatively, D is TRBD1 (5 bases). Germline assignment: CDR1 MGHRA and CDR2 YSYEKL. V lost 4 bases to trimming and J lost 0 bases, with 10 bases between them. The CDR3 has 15 residues. CDR3 in DNA: TGCGCCAGCAGCCCGACAGCTCTAGCCAAAAACATTCAGTACTTC. Protein product: CASSPTALAKNIQYF.

The chain recombines TRBV11-3 with TRBJ2-5; D gene unclear. Germline V gives CDR1 SGHNT, CDR2 YENEEA. V lost 3 bases and J 8 bases, leaving 10 bases between the germline ends. CDR3 length equals 12 residues. The CDR3 region has the DNA TGTGCCAGCAGCTTTGGGCCTACCACCCAGTACTTC. It is translated as CASSFGPTTQYF.

The CDR3 sequence: CASSPKTSGYEQYF. The CDR3 bases are TGTGCCAGCAGCCCCAAGACTAGCGGTTACGAGCAGTACTTC. V is TRBV27 and J is TRBJ2-7; TRBD2 matches 9 bases. The CDR3 loop spans 14 amino acids. Germline V gives CDR1 MNHEY, CDR2 SMNVEV (reference sequence). V dropped 6 bases and J dropped 4; count of bases not matched to a gene: 7.

The J gene is TRBJ1-2, the V gene TRBV6-1; perhaps TRBD1 as D (6 bases). Germline CDR1 MNHNS, CDR2 SASEGT. V was shortened by 7 bases and J by 3 bases, with 9 bases between the two germline ends. The CDR3 runs 12 residues. The CDR3 sequence is CASTRQDYGYTF. The CDR3 DNA reads as TGTGCCAGCACGAGACAGGACTATGGCTACACCTTC.

This sequence joins TRBV9 and TRBJ2-2; 7 bases line up with TRBD2. Per germline, CDR1 SGDLS and CDR2 YYNGEE. V lost 0 bases to trimming and J lost 5 bases; unmatched junction nucleotides: 13. There are 18 residues in the CDR3. The CDR3 protein is CASSVESWWGGDTGELFF. DNA of the CDR3: TGTGCCAGCAGCGTAGAGAGTTGGTGGGGGGGAGATACCGGGGAGCTGTTTTTT.

J is TRBJ2-1 and V is TRBV6-4; D unclear. V was shortened by 0 bases and J by 9 bases, with 15 bases between the two germline ends. This CDR3 has 15 residues. Germline V gives CDR1 MRHNA, CDR2 SNTAGT. CDR3 protein: CASSDSPAMASEQFF. DNA for the CDR3: TGTGCCAGCAGTGACTCCCCAGCGATGGCGAGTGAGCAGTTCTTC.

The J gene is TRBJ2-6, the V gene TRBV2; the D gene is possibly TRBD1 (6 bases). Trimming shortened V by 8 bases and J by 4 bases, and 15 bases separated the two germline ends. The CDR3 spans 15 residues. The V gene's germline CDR1 is SNHLY and CDR2 FYNNEI. CDR3 nucleotide sequence: TGTGCCAGCGGGGGCGAGGGGTCCGGGGCCAACGTCCTGACTTTC. Translating gives CASGGEGSGANVLTF.

The chain joins TRBV2 to TRBJ1-3; D uncertain. The CDR3 is 15 residues long. CDR1 and CDR2 from the germline V gene are SNHLY and FYNNEI. V was shortened by 1 base and J by 0 bases, with 7 bases between the two germline ends. The CDR3 DNA is TGTGCCAGCAGTGAAGTTCGCAGCTCTGGAAACACCATATATTTT. Translating it yields CASSEVRSSGNTIYF.

Comment on this clone: A junction boundary mismatches the germline segment, possibly from a read error. V usage is TRBV7-7 and J usage is TRBJ2-5; 9 bases agree with TRBD2. This CDR3 is 14 amino acids long. CDR1 and CDR2 from the germline V gene are SSHAT and FNYEAQ (reference sequence). This chain's CDR3 is CASSHSGGQETQYF. The DNA of the CDR3 is TGTGCTAGCAGTCACAGCGGGGGGCAAGAGACCCAGTACTTC.

The V call is TRBV5-4, the J call TRBJ2-5, with D maybe TRBD2 (6 bases). Trimming removed 3 bases from V and 4 bases from J, with 19 bases in between. Germline V gene sequence: CDR1 SGHNT, CDR2 YYREEE (reference sequence). This CDR3 has 16 residues. The CDR3 here is CASSSPGLLRGETQYF. CDR3 bases: TGTGCCAGCAGCTCGCCGGGACTCCTCCGGGGAGAGACCCAGTACTTC.

The chain recombines TRBV19 with TRBJ1-5; 8 bases line up with TRBD1. Germline V gene data show CDR1 as LNHDA and CDR2 as SQIVND (reference sequence). Unmatched junction bases numbered 8, after V lost 3 bases and J lost 7 bases. CDR3 length: 15 amino acids. The CDR3 nucleotides are TGTGCCAGTAGTATGATTACAGGGGGAGGACAGCCCCAGCATTTT. It specifies CASSMITGGGQPQHF. Full variable domain (missing parts from reference TRBV19 and TRBJ1-5): DGGITQSPKYLFRKEGQNVTLSCEQNLNHDAMYWYRQDPGQGLRLIYYSQIVNDFQKGDIAEGYSVSREKKESFPLTVTSAQKNPTAFYLCASSMITGGGQPQHFGDGTRLSIL.

V and J are TRBV7-2 and TRBJ1-2; TRBD1 aligns across 7 bases. This CDR3 contains 15 residues. Germline V gene data show CDR1 as SGHTA and CDR2 as FQGNSA. After removal of 1 base from V and 7 bases from J, the junction contained 9 bases not matched to a gene. The CDR3 sequence is CASSLEPLRGRGYTF. The CDR3 DNA sequence: TGTGCCAGCAGCTTAGAGCCCTTGAGGGGGCGTGGCTACACCTTC.

The chain employs TRBV2 and TRBJ1-5; D not certain. V lost 8 bases to trimming and J lost 1 base, with 15 bases between them. This CDR3 spans 15 amino acids. CDR1 is SNHLY and CDR2 is FYNNEI in the germline V gene. The CDR3 nucleotides are TGTGCCAGCCGCCCAGGCACAGTGAGCAATCAGCCCCAGCATTTT. This translates into CASRPGTVSNQPQHF. Full variable domain (rest looked up from reference TRBV2 and TRBJ1-5): EPEVTQTPSHQVTQMGQEVILRCVPISNHLYFYWYRQILGQKVEFLVSFYNNEISEKSEIFDDQFSVERPDGSNFTLKIRSTKLEDSAMYFCASRPGTVSNQPQHFGDGTRLSIL.

A single count supports this clone. This chain uses TRBV19 with TRBJ2-3; 9 bases line up with TRBD2. After removal of 4 bases from V and 1 base from J, the junction contained 3 bases not matched to a gene. This CDR3 is built from 15 residues. CDR1 is LNHDA, CDR2 SQIVND, per germline (reference sequence). As DNA, the CDR3 is TGTGCCAGTAGTAGCGGGGGGGTGGGCACAGATACGCAGTATTTT. Its translation: CASSSGGVGTDTQYF.

For the CDR3, the DNA is TGTGCCTGGAGCCCCACGGGACTAGCGGGGGGGAGGGTTAGGGAGACCCAGTACTTC. Amino acids: CAWSPTGLAGGRVRETQYF. J is TRBJ2-5 and V is TRBV30; 16 positions agree with TRBD2. The V gene end was trimmed by 3 bases and the J gene end by 5 bases; junction bases not matched to a gene: 15. The CDR3 runs 19 residues. Germline assignment: CDR1 GTSNPN and CDR2 SVGIG (reference sequence).

The chain employs TRBV7-8 and TRBJ2-5; the match to TRBD2 covers 10 bases. The germline V gene has CDR1 SGHVS and CDR2 FQNEAQ. The CDR3 has 15 residues. V lost 5 bases and J lost 3; bases outside the gene matches: 6. The CDR3 bases are TGTGCCAGCAGCCGCACTAGCGGGGATAAAGAGACCCAGTACTTC. Its protein product is CASSRTSGDKETQYF.

The gene calls are TRBV19 and TRBJ1-5, with D uncertain. V was clipped by 3 bases and J by 8 bases, with 11 bases between them. From germline, CDR1 is LNHDA and CDR2 SQIVND (reference sequence). The CDR3 covers 13 residues. Here the CDR3 reads CASSIQVREPQHF. The CDR3, as DNA: TGTGCCAGTAGTATCCAAGTGAGGGAGCCCCAGCATTTT.

The chain employs TRBV9 and TRBJ2-7; 8 bases fit TRBD2. Looked up from germline, CDR1 is SGDLS and CDR2 is YYNGEE. The V segment lost 4 bases and the J segment 4 bases; nucleotides outside the gene matches: 10. The CDR3 length is 15 residues. CDR3 sequence reads: CASSRGTGGLYEQYF. CDR3 coding DNA: TGTGCCAGCAGCCGCGGGACGGGGGGGTTGTACGAGCAGTACTTC.

The genes are TRBV7-9 and TRBJ2-5, with D possibly TRBD2 on 6 matching bases. V lost 4 bases, J lost 5 bases, and 29 bases lay in between. CDR3 size: 19 residues. The germline V gene has CDR1 SEHNR and CDR2 FQNEAQ (reference sequence). The CDR3 here is CASSYDSTGGIGDGETQYF. CDR3 nucleotides: TGTGCCAGCAGCTACGACTCCACCGGGGGAATAGGGGATGGGGAGACCCAGTACTTC.

The sample holds one count of this clone. The chain is built from TRBV5-8 and TRBJ2-3; 8 nucleotides agree with TRBD1. Looked up from germline, CDR1 is SGHTS and CDR2 is YDEGEE. V lost 1 base and J lost 2; bases outside the gene matches: 6. The CDR3 is made up of 16 amino acids. The CDR3 protein is CASSLRTGTPTDTQYF. The CDR3, as DNA: TGTGCCAGCAGCTTGCGGACAGGGACCCCCACAGATACGCAGTATTTT.

In its sample, this clone was seen a few times. This sequence joins TRBV6-4 and TRBJ2-2, with D maybe TRBD2 (5 bases). CDR3 length equals 15 residues. Per the germline V gene, CDR1 is MRHNA and CDR2 is SNTAGT. V was cut by 4 bases and J by 1 base, with 10 bases left in between. This chain's CDR3 is CASSGEAGNTGELFF. The CDR3 DNA follows: TGTGCCAGCAGTGGAGAGGCGGGGAACACCGGGGAGCTGTTTTTT.

This clone occurred a few times. This chain's CDR3 is CASSLGQGTSPLHF. CDR3 nucleotide sequence: TGTGCCAGCTCACTGGGACAGGGAACTTCACCCCTCCACTTT. The chain recombines TRBV18 with TRBJ1-6; TRBD1 agrees at 9 bases. CDR3 length: 14 residues. V was clipped by 4 bases and J by 9 bases; unmatched bases: 4. Germline assignment: CDR1 KGHSH and CDR2 LQKENI. Combining the CDR3 with reference TRBV18 and TRBJ1-6 gives the whole variable domain NAGVMQNPRHLVRRRGQEARLRCSPMKGHSHVYWYRQLPEEGLKFMVYLQKENIIDESGMPKERFSAEFPKEGPSILRIQQVVRGDSAAYFCASSLGQGTSPLHFGNGTRLTVT.